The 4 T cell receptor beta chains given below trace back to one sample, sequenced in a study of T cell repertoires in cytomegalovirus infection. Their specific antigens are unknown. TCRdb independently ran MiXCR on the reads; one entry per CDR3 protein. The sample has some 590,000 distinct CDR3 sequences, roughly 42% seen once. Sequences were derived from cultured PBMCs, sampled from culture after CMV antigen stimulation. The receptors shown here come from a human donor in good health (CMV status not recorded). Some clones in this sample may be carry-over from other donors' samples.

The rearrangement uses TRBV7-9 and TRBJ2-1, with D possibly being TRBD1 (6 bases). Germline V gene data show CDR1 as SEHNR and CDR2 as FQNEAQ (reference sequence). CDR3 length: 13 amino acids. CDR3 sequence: CAKQGSSYNEQFF. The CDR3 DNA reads TGTGCGAAGCAGGGGAGCTCCTACAATGAGCAGTTCTTC.

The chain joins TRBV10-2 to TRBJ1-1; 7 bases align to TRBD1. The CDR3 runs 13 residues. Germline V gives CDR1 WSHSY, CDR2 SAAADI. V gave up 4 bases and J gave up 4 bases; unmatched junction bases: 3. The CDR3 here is CASSVGDSTEAFF. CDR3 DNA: TGCGCCAGCAGTGTAGGGGACAGCACTGAAGCTTTCTTT.

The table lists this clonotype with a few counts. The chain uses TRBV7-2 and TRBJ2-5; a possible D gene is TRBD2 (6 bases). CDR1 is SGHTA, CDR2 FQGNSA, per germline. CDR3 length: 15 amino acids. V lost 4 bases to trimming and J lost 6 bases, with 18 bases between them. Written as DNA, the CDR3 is TGTGCCAGCAGCTCCGGGGGTAGCGAGGGAAAGACCCAGTACTTC. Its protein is CASSSGGSEGKTQYF.

The CDR3 DNA is TGTGCCAGCAGTTACTCGAAATCCTACTATGGCTACACCTTC. Translated, it gives CASSYSKSYYGYTF. This sequence joins TRBV6-2 or TRBV6-3 and TRBJ1-2; no reliable D call. The V and J ends lost 0 bases and 3 bases respectively, with 8 bases between them. CDR1 is MNHEY and CDR2 is SVGEGT in the germline V gene. The CDR3 is made up of 14 amino acids.